The rows below give T cell receptor beta chains drawn from one sample of a study of cytomegalovirus exposure and HLA in healthy donors. Measured with immunoSEQ multiplex PCR; TCRdb has only the in-frame clones, and not every one. The sample includes about 54,000 clones, 82% of them seen just once. Sequenced: PBMCs. These receptor sequences come from a woman aged 18-29 years in good health and CMV-seronegative. The CDR3 runs from the conserved cysteine through the conserved F or W. Fields, in order: D gene, V gene, J gene, clone size, CDR3 protein, CDR3 DNA. The D gene is left open where the match is weak. The size field is filled for only some rows; it gives once, few, many or a size class.

>NA|TRBV6-6|TRBJ1-2|NA
CASSREGYGYTF
TGTGCCAGCAGTAGGGAGGGGTATGGCTACACCTTC
>TRBD1|TRBV6-6|TRBJ2-7|NA
CASSYFRDRGYEQYF
TGTGCCAGCAGTTACTTCCGGGACAGGGGGTACGAGCAGTACTTC
>TRBD1|TRBV5-1|TRBJ1-1|NA
CASSLGQGRTEAFF
TGCGCCAGCAGCTTGGGACAGGGACGGACTGAAGCTTTCTTT
>TRBD2|TRBV5-1|TRBJ2-5|NA
CASSSGLAGGLGRETQYF
TGCGCCAGCAGCTCTGGACTAGCGGGAGGCCTAGGTAGAGAGACCCAGTACTTC
>TRBD1|TRBV28|TRBJ2-7|NA
CASRRDRASGEQYF
TGTGCCAGCCGCCGGGACAGGGCCAGCGGGGAGCAGTACTTC
>NA|TRBV6-5|TRBJ2-2|NA
CATLGDTGELFF
TGTGCCACCCTCGGTGACACCGGGGAGCTGTTTTTT
>TRBD2|TRBV19|TRBJ2-3|NA
CASSPLGLEWPDTQYF
TGTGCCAGTAGCCCCCTTGGACTAGAGTGGCCAGATACGCAGTATTTT
>NA|TRBV19|TRBJ2-7|few
CASSGQGTGYYEQYF
TGTGCCAGTAGTGGGCAGGGGACGGGATACTACGAGCAGTACTTC
>NA|TRBV14|TRBJ1-2|NA
CASSPGYNYGYTF
TGTGCCAGCAGCCCCGGGTACAACTATGGCTACACCTTC
>NA|TRBV10-1|TRBJ1-1|NA
CASSDPTRDTEAFF
TGCGCCAGCAGTGACCCAACCAGGGACACTGAAGCCTTCTTT
>NA|TRBV5-4|TRBJ2-1|NA
CASTVRDGGYNEQFF
TGTGCCAGCACAGTCCGGGACGGGGGTTACAATGAGCAGTTCTTC
>NA|TRBV27|TRBJ1-1|NA
CASSLLGQKPEAFF
TGTGCCAGCAGTCTCCTGGGGCAAAAGCCTGAAGCTTTCTTT
>NA|TRBV5-8|TRBJ1-1|NA
CASSPLRGTNTEAFF
TGTGCCAGCAGCCCGCTACGGGGGACGAACACTGAAGCTTTCTTT
>TRBD2|TRBV4-1|TRBJ2-3|NA
CASSQAWPAGDWADTQYF
TGCGCCAGCAGCCAAGCTTGGCCAGCGGGAGATTGGGCAGATACGCAGTATTTT
>NA|TRBV6-5|TRBJ1-5|NA
CASGPWSPQHF
TGTGCCAGCGGCCCATGGTCGCCCCAGCATTTT
>NA|TRBV27|TRBJ1-6|NA
CASSLSALDRNSPLHF
TGTGCCAGCAGTTTATCCGCCCTAGACAGGAATTCACCCCTCCACTTT
>NA|TRBV7-9|TRBJ2-3|NA
CASSLGGEPSTDTQYF
TGTGCCAGCAGCTTAGGCGGGGAGCCTAGCACAGATACGCAGTATTTT
>TRBD2|TRBV30|TRBJ2-6|NA
CAWARGLAGTRLSGANVLTF
TGTGCCTGGGCCAGAGGACTAGCGGGAACCCGCCTCTCTGGGGCCAACGTCCTGACTTTC
>NA|TRBV11-1|TRBJ1-1|NA
CASSSPTLNTEAFF
TGTGCCAGCAGCTCCCCGACACTGAACACTGAAGCTTTCTTT
>TRBD1|TRBV19|TRBJ1-2|few
CASSSTGQGYGYTF
TGTGCCAGTAGTAGTACAGGACAGGGCTATGGCTACACCTTC
>NA|TRBV5-5|TRBJ2-1|NA
CASSLNREQFF
TGTGCCAGCAGCTTAAACAGGGAGCAGTTCTTC
>NA|TRBV11-2|TRBJ2-2|once
CASTTVGELFF
TGTGCCAGCACCACTGTCGGGGAGCTGTTTTTT
>NA|TRBV2|TRBJ1-3|NA
CASAPGGYSPGNTIYF
TGTGCCAGCGCCCCGGGGGGTTATTCTCCTGGAAACACCATATATTTT
>TRBD1|TRBV18|TRBJ1-5|few
CASSPRTGTANQPQHF
TGTGCCAGCTCACCACGGACAGGTACCGCCAATCAGCCCCAGCATTTT
>TRBD1|TRBV2|TRBJ1-2|NA
CASSPDRGNGYTF
TGTGCCAGCAGTCCGGACAGGGGTAATGGCTACACCTTC
>NA|TRBV14|TRBJ2-2|NA
CASSDRGTLNTGELFF
TGTGCCAGCAGCGATAGGGGGACACTTAACACCGGGGAGCTGTTTTTT